The 26 T cell receptor beta chains reported below all come from one sample, sequenced in a study of T-cell reconstitution after alpha-beta-depleted transplantation in children. This sample's TCRbeta library carried unique molecular identifier barcodes. TCRdb ran MiXCR on the PCR reads and lists one entry per CDR3 protein. The sample contains about 980,000 distinct CDR3 sequences, under 30% of which appear only once. The sequenced sample was PBMCs, mostly from graft donor cells, obtained 360 days after TCRalphabeta/CD19-depleted stem cell transplant. The receptor set was obtained from a boy younger than two who had a stem cell transplant for SCID, so the T cells may come from the graft donor.

This clonotype was seen more than once but under ten times. The CDR3 bases are TGTGCCATCAGCGCCGGGACAGGGGATAACAATGAGCAGTTCTTC. This translates into CAISAGTGDNNEQFF. This rearrangement joins TRBV10-3 to TRBJ2-1, with 10 bases matching TRBD1. V shed 6 bases and J 5 bases; nucleotides not matched to a gene: 7. CDR3 length equals 15 residues. Per the germline V gene, CDR1 is ENHRY and CDR2 is SYGVKD.

The chain links TRBV7-9 to TRBJ2-5, with D possibly TRBD1 on 5 matching bases. The CDR3 contains 14 residues. Germline V gene lookup returns CDR1 SEHNR and CDR2 FQNEAQ (reference sequence). V dropped 8 bases and J dropped 2 bases, with 15 bases sitting between them. This CDR3 reads CASGPGRTQETQYF. CDR3 nucleotide sequence: TGTGCCAGCGGCCCCGGACGGACACAAGAGACCCAGTACTTC.

The sample holds a few counts of this clonotype. The CDR3 spells CASSQDSPGTQYF. For the CDR3, the DNA is TGCGCCAGCAGCCAGGACAGCCCAGGGACCCAGTACTTC. The chain employs TRBV5-1 and TRBJ2-5; D perhaps matches TRBD1 (6 bases). V lost 4 bases, J lost 7 bases, and 14 bases lay in between. Germline V lookup: CDR1 SGHRS, CDR2 YFSETQ. This CDR3 region has 13 residues. Full variable domain (outside the CDR3, taken from reference TRBV5-1 and TRBJ2-5): KAGVTQTPRYLIKTRGQQVTLSCSPISGHRSVSWYQQTPGQGLQFLFEYFSETQRNKGNFPGRFSGRQFSNSRSEMNVSTLELGDSALYLCASSQDSPGTQYFGPGTRLLVL.

This clonotype has ten or more counts. J is TRBJ1-1 and V is TRBV12-3 or TRBV12-4, with D perhaps TRBD1 (5 bases). V lost 6 bases, J lost 1 base, and 12 bases lay in between. The CDR3 loop spans 14 amino acids. In nucleotides, the CDR3 is TGTGCCAGCAGCACGACAGTCCCGAACACTGAAGCTTTCTTT. Translation: CASSTTVPNTEAFF.

This chain joins TRBV5-5 and TRBJ2-7; 9 bases match TRBD1. The CDR3 is made up of 16 amino acids. Germline CDR1 and CDR2: SGHKS and YYEKEE (reference sequence). Germline trimming cut 4 bases from V and 4 bases from J; bases unmatched to any gene: 12. The CDR3 region is CASSGTGGAFPYEQYF. The CDR3 nucleotides are TGTGCCAGCAGCGGCACAGGGGGCGCCTTTCCTTACGAGCAGTACTTC.

This clonotype showed up just a few times. This chain links TRBV12-3 or TRBV12-4 with TRBJ1-3, with D unresolved. The V gene lost 4 bases and the J gene lost 4 bases, with 17 bases spanning the gap. This CDR3 region has 16 residues. Here the CDR3 reads CASSSLSRLGGNTIYF. The DNA of the CDR3 is TGTGCCAGCAGTTCGTTAAGTCGGCTTGGGGGAAACACCATATATTTT.

V and J are TRBV15 and TRBJ1-3; a possible D gene is TRBD1 (6 bases). The CDR3 runs to 15 residues. V lost 3 bases and J lost 4, with 13 bases in between. Germline-derived CDR1 and CDR2 are LNHNV and YYDKDF (reference sequence). Here the CDR3 reads CATSSAGELGNTIYF. CDR3 DNA: TGTGCCACCAGCAGCGCAGGGGAGTTAGGAAACACCATATATTTT.

At least ten counts were recorded for this clonotype. This chain links TRBV5-1 with TRBJ2-1; D might be TRBD1 (5 bases). V was cut by 0 bases and J by 6 bases, with 10 bases left in between. Germline CDR1 reads SGHRS; CDR2 reads YFSETQ. CDR3 length equals 14 residues. The CDR3 spells CASSLEGFGNEQFF. The DNA of the CDR3 is TGCGCCAGCAGCTTGGAGGGGTTTGGCAATGAGCAGTTCTTC.

The V call is TRBV20-1, the J call TRBJ2-1, with D unresolved. Germline V gene lookup returns CDR1 DFQATT and CDR2 SNEGSKA (reference sequence). This CDR3 region has 16 residues. V gave up 1 base and J gave up 0 bases, with 13 bases separating them. CDR3 loop: CSARGNETYSYNEQFF. CDR3 coding DNA: TGCAGTGCTAGAGGTAACGAGACTTACTCCTACAATGAGCAGTTCTTC.

This clonotype was seen only a few times. The rearrangement joins TRBV20-1 to TRBJ1-1; D remains ambiguous. The CDR3 runs 14 residues. V gave up 2 bases and J gave up 0 bases, with 10 bases separating them. Germline V gene sequence: CDR1 DFQATT, CDR2 SNEGSKA (reference sequence). This chain's CDR3 is CSARLAQMNTEAFF. CDR3 nucleotides: TGCAGTGCTAGACTTGCGCAGATGAACACTGAAGCTTTCTTT.

The J gene is TRBJ1-5, the V gene TRBV2; D not certain. V was shortened by 1 base and J by 6 bases, with 13 bases between the two germline ends. Germline V CDR1 and CDR2: SNHLY, FYNNEI. The CDR3 is 15 residues long. The CDR3 loop reads CASSEEWGGPQPQHF. The CDR3 DNA follows: TGTGCCAGCAGTGAAGAGTGGGGTGGTCCTCAGCCCCAGCATTTT.

This clonotype occurred a few times. The gene calls are TRBV4-1 and TRBJ1-1, with D perhaps matching TRBD1 (5 bases). CDR3 length: 15 residues. Germline V gene sequence: CDR1 MGHRA, CDR2 YSYEKL. With 0 bases removed from V and 3 bases from J, the gap between germline ends came to 11 bases. CDR3 sequence (DNA): TGCGCCAGCAGCCAAGACGGGGCGGGCGACACTGAAGCTTTCTTT. Translated: CASSQDGAGDTEAFF.

The rearrangement joins TRBV28 to TRBJ2-7; 8 bases match TRBD2. This CDR3 has 15 residues. The trim removed 7 bases at V and 4 bases at J, leaving 12 bases unmatched. The V gene's germline CDR1 is MDHEN and CDR2 SYDVKM. CDR3 bases: TGTGCCAGCATATTCGCCGGGGGGGCCCGGTACGAGCAGTACTTC. Translating it yields CASIFAGGARYEQYF. Supplemented by reference TRBV28 and TRBJ2-7, the full variable domain reads DVKVTQSSRYLVKRTGEKVFLECVQDMDHENMFWYRQDPGLGLRLIYFSYDVKMKEKGDIPEGYSVSREKKERFSLILESASTNQTSMYLCASIFAGGARYEQYFGPGTRLTVT.

The chain recombines TRBV5-1 with TRBJ2-5; D possibly corresponds to TRBD1 (5 bases). This CDR3 spans 16 amino acids. Germline V gene data show CDR1 as SGHRS and CDR2 as YFSETQ. The ends were cut back, 0 bases at V and 5 bases at J, with 17 bases in the middle. In DNA form, the CDR3 reads TGCGCCAGCAGCTTGGAGGCGACCCGGGCAGGGGAGACCCAGTACTTC. As protein: CASSLEATRAGETQYF.

V and J are TRBV6-5 and TRBJ1-1; D uncertain. The CDR3 consists of 14 residues. Germline V lookup: CDR1 MNHEY, CDR2 SVGAGI. V shed 3 bases and J shed 0 bases, with 8 bases lying between them. The CDR3 protein is CASSYYDLNTEAFF. The CDR3 coding sequence is TGTGCCAGCAGTTATTACGACTTGAACACTGAAGCTTTCTTT.

This clonotype was seen only a few times. The V call is TRBV20-1, the J call TRBJ2-5, with 9 nucleotides matching TRBD1. This CDR3 has 14 amino acids. Germline trimming cut 0 bases from V and 5 bases from J; bases unmatched to any gene: 4. Germline values: CDR1 DFQATT, CDR2 SNEGSKA (reference sequence). Here the CDR3 DNA reads TGCAGTGCTAGAGATGGGACAGGGCTGGAGACCCAGTACTTC. Translation: CSARDGTGLETQYF.

The genes are TRBV20-1 and TRBJ1-2; D uncertain. CDR1 and CDR2 from the germline V gene are DFQATT and SNEGSKA (reference sequence). The CDR3 loop spans 15 amino acids. CDR3 sequence: CRSFPRLRLNYGYTF. As DNA, the CDR3 is TGCAGGTCTTTCCCTCGACTTCGGCTGAACTATGGCTACACCTTC.

This chain connects TRBV5-5 to TRBJ2-1, with 7 bases fitting TRBD2. Germline V gene data show CDR1 as SGHKS and CDR2 as YYEKEE (reference sequence). The CDR3 is made up of 15 amino acids. The ends lost 1 base at V and 9 bases at J; junction bases unmatched: 10. In DNA form, the CDR3 reads TGTGCCAGCAGCTTGTTAGGACTAGTAACGGCTGAGCAGTTCTTC. Protein sequence: CASSLLGLVTAEQFF.

This clonotype was found many times. The chain carries TRBV11-2 and TRBJ2-5; no clear D. Trimming took off 1 base at V and 5 bases at J, with 11 bases between the two ends. This CDR3 comprises 14 residues. Germline lookup yields CDR1 SGHAT and CDR2 FQNNGV. The CDR3 region is CASSLVVRDETQYF. In DNA form, the CDR3 reads TGTGCCAGCAGCTTAGTTGTCAGAGACGAGACCCAGTACTTC.

Ten or more counts support this clonotype. This rearrangement joins TRBV4-2 to TRBJ2-4; the D is unclear. Trimming removed 0 bases at V and 3 bases at J, with 15 bases between. CDR1 is LGHNA, CDR2 YNFKEQ, per germline. The CDR3 covers 17 residues. In nucleotides, the CDR3 is TGTGCCAGCAGCCAAGATGGCGTCGCCCGGGTCAAAAACATTCAGTACTTC. Its protein product is CASSQDGVARVKNIQYF.

There are many counts of this clonotype. The chain recombines TRBV4-2 with TRBJ2-3; the D gene is possibly TRBD2 (6 bases). The CDR3 totals 13 residues. Trimming removed 4 bases at V and 3 bases at J, with 8 bases between. In germline, CDR1 is LGHNA, CDR2 YNFKEQ. CDR3 coding DNA: TGTGCCAGCAGCCGGGGGGTGACAGATACGCAGTATTTT. Translation gives CASSRGVTDTQYF.

This clonotype has only a few counts. The CDR3 region is CASSSRAGTVTYEQYF. The CDR3 region has the DNA TGTGCCAGCAGCTCGAGAGCCGGGACAGTGACCTACGAGCAGTACTTC. The rearrangement uses TRBV7-2 and TRBJ2-7, with 7 bases aligning to TRBD1. There are 16 residues in the CDR3. Germline CDR1 is SGHTA and CDR2 is FQGNSA. Losses at the gene ends were 4 bases for V and 2 bases for J; bases not matched to a gene: 11.

The table lists this clonotype with a few counts. The rearrangement joins TRBV19 to TRBJ1-1; D perhaps matches TRBD1 (6 bases). This CDR3 is built from 14 residues. V was trimmed by 7 bases and J by 5 bases, leaving 17 bases between them. CDR1 is LNHDA, CDR2 SQIVND, per germline (reference sequence). CDR3 in amino acids: CASTMGRGGTEAFF. The CDR3 bases are TGTGCCAGTACCATGGGCAGGGGTGGTACTGAAGCTTTCTTT.

This chain connects TRBV5-1 to TRBJ1-1; D remains unclear. CDR3 length: 15 amino acids. Germline values: CDR1 SGHRS, CDR2 YFSETQ. The V gene lost 0 bases and the J gene lost 4 bases, with 13 bases spanning the gap. The CDR3 protein is CASSLAMDLGTEAFF. For the CDR3, the DNA is TGCGCCAGCAGCTTGGCCATGGATTTGGGCACTGAAGCTTTCTTT.

This rearrangement joins TRBV12-3 or TRBV12-4 to TRBJ2-1, with 7 bases lining up with TRBD2. There are 13 residues in the CDR3. V lost 10 bases and J lost 6; bases outside the gene matches: 9. The CDR3 DNA sequence: TGTGCCACTTCTCCCTCGGGGGGCAATGAGCAGTTCTTC. This encodes CATSPSGGNEQFF.

Many counts were recorded for this clonotype. V gene TRBV6-1 combines with J gene TRBJ1-1; D is uncertain. Germline lookup yields CDR1 MNHNS and CDR2 SASEGT. Trimming removed 6 bases from V and 1 base from J, with 6 bases in between. This CDR3 has 12 amino acids. As DNA, the CDR3 is TGTGCCAGCAGGGCAGGGAACACTGAAGCTTTCTTT. Translated, it gives CASRAGNTEAFF.